A single T cell receptor beta chain is shown here with its context. There is no known antigen for this receptor. Base quality data are lacking; no much larger clone is found one base away. According to the germline V gene, CDR1 reads SGDLS and CDR2 reads YYNGEE. The CDR3 spans 17 residues, from the cysteine through the phenylalanine. Here the CDR3 DNA is all that survives: 51 bases in frame from base 1. Germline trimming amounts to 1 base on V and 9 bases on J, with 11 as the count of junction bases outside the gene matches. The TCR beta CDR3 regions were amplified from the RNA transcripts. A first-round RT-PCR of the TCR CDR3 used the HTBI primer set with the Qiagen OneStep RT-PCR kit. The libraries were constructed in a second round of multiplex PCR and then size-selected and purified. Paired-end sequencing of the libraries was performed with 100 bp reads on an Illumina HiSeq2000. Processing in the source paper ran as follows. SOAPnuke was used to process the raw data, removing reads that contained adapters or uncalled bases, had a mean Phred below 15, or lacked an exact match to the constant primer or identifier. COPE v1.2.5 was used to merge the high-quality paired reads, and each unique nucleotide sequence was defined as a clonotype. MiTCR v1.1 was used to align the clonotypes against IMGT TRBV, TRBD and TRBJ reference segments. The analysis included only V-J combinations with a frequency above 0.0001, which together covered approximately 99% of the repertoires. The TCS score was defined as F50 (clonal expansion) divided by E x V (chaos), with BLOSUM62-based TCRdist calculated between CDR3 peptides within each V-J. Welch's t-statistics and random forest reduced around 510 V-J features to under 15, which were used in a naive Bayes classifier (R e1071). TCRdb trimmed the raw reads at Q25, called clones with MiXCR and kept productive beta chains. Each CDR3 protein appears once, grouped with its most common genes and DNA. The V and J calls were not made by the authors but by TCRdb's processing. The sample profile shows about 640,000 distinct CDR3 sequences; less than 25% of them were found once. The leading ten clones occupy more than 30% of the sample.

Ophthalmopathy patients had moderately to severely active disease, Clinical Activity Score of at least 3, NOSPECS grade of at least 4, and duration under 3 months. Exclusion was applied to patients with uncontrolled infections, other autoimmune diseases, pregnancy or lactation. Clinical symptoms, serum thyroxine and TRAb, thyroid ultrasound, and orbital computed tomography formed the basis for the diagnoses. PBMCs were separated from over 9 ml of fresh peripheral blood using Ficoll-Paque density gradient centrifugation. Total RNA was extracted using Trizol reagent, and RNA quality was assessed on an Agilent 2100 Bioanalyzer. The sample belongs to a study of T cells in Graves' hyperthyroidism and ophthalmopathy (dated by TCRdb to about 2019). General notes on the study: Peripheral blood was sampled at the time of initial diagnosis, prior to any treatment. A discovery cohort of 95 to 100 patients, 43 with Graves' ophthalmopathy and 55 to 65 with stable Graves' hyperthyroidism, was used to find distinguishing TCR V-J signatures. Whether ophthalmopathy could be predicted prospectively was tested in an independent validation cohort made up of about 18 hyperthyroidism patients plus 17 patients who later progressed to ophthalmopathy. The roughly 90 discovery patients were divided at random into training and test sets in a 7:3 ratio. The study also compared thyroid tissue and blood T-cell repertoires from five or six Graves' hyperthyroidism patients. Following sampling, methimazole starting at 30 mg daily was given to hyperthyroidism patients, and high-dose intravenous methylprednisolone was given to ophthalmopathy patients. TCR Vbeta CDR3 sequencing of approximately 140 peripheral blood samples (around 45 ophthalmopathy, under 80 hyperthyroidism and roughly 17 progressor patients) is reported in the paper.

What the work shows at the level of the full study, not this receptor alone: Most expanded thyroid clonotypes (frequency above 0.001) were also found in blood, which suggests that blood repertoires may mirror thyroid immune responses. A 13 V-J signature model separated ophthalmopathy from stable hyperthyroidism, with 87.88% sensitivity and roughly 82% specificity in cross-validation and 80%/75% in testing. In validation, progression to ophthalmopathy was predicted by the model with almost 71% sensitivity and roughly 76% specificity, a median of approximately 6.5 months before onset. Sample size was not statistically predetermined, and investigators were not blinded to group allocation.

The sequenced sample was blood. The sequence links TRBV9 to TRBJ2-1; 12 of the junction bases match TRBD2. The receptor was derived from a man younger than 45 with Graves' ophthalmopathy. The DNA reads TGTGCCAGCAGCGTAACCTGGACTAGCGGGAAAGGGAGTGAGCAGTTCTTC. This sequence encodes CASSVTWTSGKGSEQFF.